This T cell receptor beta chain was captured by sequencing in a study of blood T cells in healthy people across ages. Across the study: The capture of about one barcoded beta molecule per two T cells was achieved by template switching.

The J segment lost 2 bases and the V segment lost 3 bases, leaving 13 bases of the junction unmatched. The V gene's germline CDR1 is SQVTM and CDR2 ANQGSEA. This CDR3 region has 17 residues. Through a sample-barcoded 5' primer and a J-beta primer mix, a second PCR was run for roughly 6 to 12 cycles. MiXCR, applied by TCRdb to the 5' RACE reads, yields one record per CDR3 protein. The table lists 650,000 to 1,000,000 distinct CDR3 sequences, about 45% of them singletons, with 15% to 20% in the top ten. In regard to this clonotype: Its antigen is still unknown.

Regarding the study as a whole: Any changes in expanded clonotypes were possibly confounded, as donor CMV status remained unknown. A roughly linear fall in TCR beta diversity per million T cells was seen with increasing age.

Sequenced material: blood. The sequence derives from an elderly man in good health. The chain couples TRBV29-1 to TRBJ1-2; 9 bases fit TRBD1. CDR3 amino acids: CSVDVAPGQGFNYGYTF. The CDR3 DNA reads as TGCAGCGTTGACGTTGCGCCGGGACAGGGCTTCAACTATGGCTACACCTTC.